The rows below give T cell receptor beta chains drawn from one sample of a study of T cell responses to AZD1222 COVID-19 vaccine. The repertoire was sequenced with immunoSEQ multiplex PCR; TCRdb's copy has only in-frame clones and lacks some. This table has 70,000 to 75,000 clones, around 82% appearing once. The input for sequencing was peripheral blood, taken 28 days after the second AZD1222 dose. The receptors here all came from an adult who received the AZD1222 COVID-19 vaccine. The conserved cysteine and the conserved F or W are not part of the CDR3 here. Clone size is shown for a subset of rows, as once, few, many or a class of expanded clone.

j_gene,v_gene,abundance,CDR3aa
TRBJ2-2,TRBV7-3,-,ASSLQGPPNTGELF
TRBJ2-2,TRBV5-1,-,ASSLEQLPAGELF
TRBJ2-7,TRBV18,-,ASSPYSDGYEQY
TRBJ2-1,TRBV2,-,ASSVEAGGRSEQF
TRBJ2-7,TRBV18,few,ASSPLGLASTYEQY
TRBJ1-1,TRBV5-1,few,ASSLGGAPEAF
TRBJ1-4,TRBV6-5,-,AHPRGEKLF
TRBJ2-2,TRBV6-5,-,ASSPGLLNTGELF
TRBJ2-1,TRBV7-2,-,ASSLGGRVVNEQF
TRBJ1-2,TRBV28,-,ASRVNYGYT
TRBJ1-1,TRBV5-1,-,ASSRQLLGTEAF
TRBJ2-2,TRBV9,-,ASSDSREWELF
TRBJ2-7,TRBV4-2,-,ASSRELRPGVDEQY
TRBJ1-4,TRBV21-1,-,ASSKNRRTGPGGKLF
TRBJ2-1,TRBV3-1/TRBV3-2,-,ASSQGPTEDNEQF
TRBJ2-7,TRBV5-1,-,ASSNPRGAAEQY
TRBJ2-5,TRBV2,once,ASSESLSGAETQY
TRBJ2-7,TRBV27,-,ASSLKGPGRYEQY
TRBJ2-7,TRBV7-3,few,ASSLTPLAGSDEQY
TRBJ2-7,TRBV10-3,once,ATSLSSDSHEQY
TRBJ2-2,TRBV28,-,ASSREGPEITGELF
TRBJ2-7,TRBV11-1,-,ASSPLGVRGYEQY
TRBJ2-7,TRBV5-8,-,ASSLNDYEQY
TRBJ2-3,TRBV10-3,-,AISRQGDTDTQY
TRBJ2-1,TRBV9,once,ASSFRDSYSNEQF
TRBJ2-1,TRBV4-2,-,ASSQVPSGRNNEQF
TRBJ1-5,TRBV28,-,ASSPTHRLLINQPQH
TRBJ1-6,TRBV28,-,ASSITGGTGNSPLH
TRBJ2-7,TRBV2,-,ATDPGQGAREQY
TRBJ1-1,TRBV28,once,ESRGDTEAF
TRBJ1-2,TRBV29-1,few,SVEDRAGGHYGYT
TRBJ1-5,TRBV2,-,ASRLQGSQPQH
TRBJ2-2,TRBV9,-,ASSPSGSGTGELF
TRBJ2-7,TRBV19,-,ASSISGSDYEQY
TRBJ1-4,TRBV3-1/TRBV3-2,-,ASSLDPGGEKLF
TRBJ2-5,TRBV6-5,-,ASWTYRDGQETQY
TRBJ2-7,TRBV27,few,ASSLSGDYEQY
TRBJ1-6,TRBV6-5,-,ASRSDRIYNSPLH
TRBJ1-1,TRBV11-3,-,ASSLGSGADTEAF
TRBJ2-3,TRBV7-9,-,ASSLGLAGDTQY
TRBJ1-1,TRBV13,-,ASRTQGSKGTEAF
TRBJ1-5,TRBV6-2/TRBV6-3,-,ASSYRNNQPQH
TRBJ2-7,TRBV27,-,ASSLRPPAGVHEQY
TRBJ1-4,TRBV30,few,AWSAGSGRTNEKLF
TRBJ2-3,TRBV5-4,-,ASSLADTQY
TRBJ2-5,TRBV19,-,ASSSWGGSEETQY
TRBJ2-3,TRBV7-3,few,ASSLGASGSVWDTQY
TRBJ2-7,TRBV28,few,ASSPQLAGADEQY
TRBJ2-2,TRBV19,-,ASNTGASRGTGELF
TRBJ1-2,TRBV6-4,-,ASRDEGGNNYGYT